This T cell receptor (beta chain) was documented in a study of blood T cell repertoires in COVID-19 (dated by TCRdb to 2020 to 2022). For context, the study as a whole: Samples from collaborators originated in the United States, Italy and Spain and spanned both the acute and convalescent phases of COVID-19. Sample metadata almost always included a de-identified subject ID, COVID-19 status, age in years and sex. The repertoires were released in a freely available public database meant as a resource for research on the immune response to SARS-CoV-2. Subjects who had been exposed to COVID-19, were actively infected with it, or had recovered from it provided the deeply sampled blood TCRbeta repertoires that made up the dataset. Where HLA class I and class II types were available, the types were taken from metadata supplied by the sample provider, not from assay-based typing. The prospective study material was composed of cDNA or gDNA derived from T cells, B-cell-depleted T cells, or PBMCs. The samples were drawn from two sources: the first 160 participants of the ongoing ImmuneRACE study, and fewer than 1,500 subjects contributed by 6 global collaborators.

Overall results and qualifications from the work: The amount of clinical and demographic metadata varied by source and participant and was provided uncurated.

TCRbeta CDR3 regions were amplified from genomic DNA by means of the immunoSEQ Assay, a bias-controlled multiplex PCR. As for the original processing: Within the assay, amplification of reference gene primers was used to estimate how many nucleated cells each sample contained. Sequence reads were collapsed and filtered to measure the absolute abundance of every unique TCRbeta CDR3 rearrangement. For each sample, productive Simpson clonality was calculated as the square root of Simpson's diversity index across productive rearrangements. Entries here come from immuneACCESS through TCRdb and include only in-frame sequences with V and J called. Some clones fail to appear in such tables; in the studies checked, an unresolved V gene covers under half of the shortfall, and the cause of the remainder is unknown. From that table come the V and J calls and clone size; the DNA was used to work out D and trimming. This sample is represented by approximately 300,000 clones; around 88% of them were singletons. Roughly 0.8% of the sample goes to the ten largest clones.

In the case of this clone: No cognate antigen has been identified for it. Base quality data are lacking; no much larger clone is found one base away.

Each collaborating institution followed its own protocols to collect whole blood in K2EDTA tubes. For TCRbeta analysis, collaborators shipped samples as frozen whole blood, isolated PBMCs, or DNA extracted from either of those sample types. From cysteine to phenylalanine, the CDR3 is 16 amino acids long. CDR3 DNA is the only sequence kept; it has 48 bases, read in frame from the first base. Reading the germline V gene (reference sequence) gives CDR1 LGHDT and CDR2 YNNKEL. For this chain, trimming is 0 bases at the V end and 7 bases at the J end, and the number of junction bases without a gene match is 7.

The chain is encoded by TRBV3-1 (or the pseudogene TRBV3-2) joined to TRBJ2-5; a stretch of 11 junction bases matches TRBD2. This sequence originates from a man younger than 40 with acute or convalescent COVID-19. The sample consisted of peripheral blood. The nucleotides read TGTGCCAGCAGCCAAGATTCTAGCGGGGGGTCGGGGACCCAGTACTTC. This gives the protein CASSQDSSGGSGTQYF.